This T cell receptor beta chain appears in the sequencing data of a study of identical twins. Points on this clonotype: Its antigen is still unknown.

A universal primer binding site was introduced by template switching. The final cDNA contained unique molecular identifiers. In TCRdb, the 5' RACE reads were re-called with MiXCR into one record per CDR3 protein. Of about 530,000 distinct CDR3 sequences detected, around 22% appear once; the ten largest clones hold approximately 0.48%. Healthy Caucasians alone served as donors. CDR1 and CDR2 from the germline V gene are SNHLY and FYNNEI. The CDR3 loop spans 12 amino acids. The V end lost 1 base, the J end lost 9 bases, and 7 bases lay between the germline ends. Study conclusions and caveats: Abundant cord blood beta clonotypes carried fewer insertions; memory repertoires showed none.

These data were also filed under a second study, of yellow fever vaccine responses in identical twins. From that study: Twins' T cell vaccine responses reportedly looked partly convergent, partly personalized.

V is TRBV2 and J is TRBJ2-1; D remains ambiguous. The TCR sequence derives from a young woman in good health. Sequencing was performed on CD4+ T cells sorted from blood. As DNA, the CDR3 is TGTGCCAGCAGTGAAGACCTCCGTGAGCAGTTCTTC. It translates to CASSEDLREQFF.